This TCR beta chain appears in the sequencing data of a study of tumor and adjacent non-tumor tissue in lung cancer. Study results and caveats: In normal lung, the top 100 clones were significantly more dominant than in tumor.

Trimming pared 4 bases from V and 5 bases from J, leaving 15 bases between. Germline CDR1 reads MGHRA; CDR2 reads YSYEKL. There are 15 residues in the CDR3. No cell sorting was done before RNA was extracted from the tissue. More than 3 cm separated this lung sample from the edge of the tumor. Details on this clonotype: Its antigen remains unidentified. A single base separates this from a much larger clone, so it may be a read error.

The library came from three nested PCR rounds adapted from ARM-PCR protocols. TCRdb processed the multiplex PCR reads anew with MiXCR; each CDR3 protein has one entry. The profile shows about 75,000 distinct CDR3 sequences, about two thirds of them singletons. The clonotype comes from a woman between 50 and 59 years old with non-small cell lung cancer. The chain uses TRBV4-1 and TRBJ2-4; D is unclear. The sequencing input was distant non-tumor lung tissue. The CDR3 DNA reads TGCGCCAGCAGCCTAGCTGACAAGGCGGAAAACATTCAGTACTTC. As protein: CASSLADKAENIQYF.